This TCR beta chain is drawn from a study of siplizumab effects on memory and regulatory T cells. The CDR3 runs to 14 residues. Assayed TCR templates numbered roughly 93,000 for each sample. Clones were read by immunoSEQ multiplex PCR, and TCRdb kept only the in-frame ones, dropping some. The data contain some 96,000 clones, more than 85% of them singletons. This clonotype was obtained from a human donor in good health. This chain links TRBV21-1 with TRBJ2-2. TRBV21-1 is reported as a pseudogene. Sequencing input: CD4+ T cells sorted from blood. The CDR3 is CASSNWVNTGELFF. The DNA for the CDR3 is TGTGCCAGCAGCAATTGGGTGAACACCGGGGAGCTGTTTTTT.